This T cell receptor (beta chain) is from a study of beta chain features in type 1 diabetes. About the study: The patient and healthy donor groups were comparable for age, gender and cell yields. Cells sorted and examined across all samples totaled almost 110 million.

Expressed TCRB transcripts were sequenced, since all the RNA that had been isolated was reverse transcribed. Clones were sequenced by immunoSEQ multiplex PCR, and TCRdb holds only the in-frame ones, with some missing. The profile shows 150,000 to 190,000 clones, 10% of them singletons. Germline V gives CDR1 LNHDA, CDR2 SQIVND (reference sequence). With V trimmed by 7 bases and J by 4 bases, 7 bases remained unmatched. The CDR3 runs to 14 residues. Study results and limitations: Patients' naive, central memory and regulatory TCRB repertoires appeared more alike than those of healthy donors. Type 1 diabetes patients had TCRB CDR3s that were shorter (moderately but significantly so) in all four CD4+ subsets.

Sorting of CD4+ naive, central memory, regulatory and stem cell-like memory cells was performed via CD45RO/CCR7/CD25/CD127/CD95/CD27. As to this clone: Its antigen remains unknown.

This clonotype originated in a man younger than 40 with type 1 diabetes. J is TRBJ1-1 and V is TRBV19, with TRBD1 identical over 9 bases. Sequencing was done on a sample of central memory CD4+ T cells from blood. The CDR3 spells CASNPGQGSTEAFF. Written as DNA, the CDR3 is TGTGCCAGTAACCCAGGACAGGGGAGCACTGAAGCTTTCTTT.